This T cell receptor beta chain comes out of a study of blood T cell repertoires in COVID-19. Study background: PBMCs, B-cell-depleted T cells, or T cells were the source of the cDNA or gDNA that made up the material.

TCRdb's copy holds only in-frame clones and misses some; the assay was immunoSEQ multiplex PCR. The sample holds over 100,000 clones, nearly 70% seen once. Germline lookup yields CDR1 SGDLS and CDR2 YYNGEE. The V segment lost 4 bases and the J segment 0 bases; nucleotides outside the gene matches: 6. This CDR3 spans 15 amino acids. The sequence derives from a woman in her 70s with acute or convalescent COVID-19. This chain joins TRBV9 and TRBJ2-7; 8 positions match TRBD1. Sequenced input: peripheral blood. The CDR3, as DNA: TGTGCCAGCAGCAGTACAGGGACAGGCTCCTACGAGCAGTACTTC. Its translation: CASSSTGTGSYEQYF.